The 21 T cell receptor beta chains below come from one sample, sequenced in a study of neoadjuvant anti-PD-1 for oral cavity cancer (dated by TCRdb to the early 2020s). Receptor amplification or capture employed the immunoSEQ multiplex PCR assay. TCRdb stores this immuneACCESS table with in-frame sequences only. Part of the clones is absent; in the studies checked, under half of the shortfall reflects unresolved V genes, and no reason is known for the rest. This sample lists tens of thousands of clones; more than 35% were detected once. Roughly 16% of the sample is held by the ten biggest clonotypes. In light of the paper, this sample's time point label describes: after neoadjuvant nivolumab, at surgical resection. Sequencing used tumor tissue, obtained after nivolumab (anti-PD-1) treatment. Every receptor here comes from a person aged 35-79 years with oral cavity squamous cell carcinoma.

This clone has only a few counts. This chain uses TRBV5-4 with TRBJ1-2, with TRBD1 as a possible D gene (5 bases). This CDR3 is built from 14 residues. Trimming stripped 4 bases from V and 2 bases from J, with 12 bases between. The germline V gene has CDR1 SGHNT and CDR2 YYREEE (reference sequence). The chain's CDR3 is CASSGPDTNYGYTF. The CDR3 DNA reads as TGTGCCAGCAGCGGCCCGGACACCAACTATGGCTACACCTTC.

This clone was counted many times. The V call is TRBV9, the J call TRBJ1-1, with 7 nucleotides matching TRBD1. CDR1 is SGDLS, CDR2 YYNGEE, per germline. The CDR3 is made up of 15 amino acids. Germline trimming cut 4 bases from V and 0 bases from J; bases unmatched to any gene: 6. The CDR3 DNA reads TGTGCCAGCAGCCCCCGACAGGGAATGAACACTGAAGCTTTCTTT. Translated, it gives CASSPRQGMNTEAFF.

This clone came up a few times. The rearrangement links TRBV7-3 to TRBJ2-1, with 7 bases fitting TRBD2. CDR3 size: 16 residues. V shed 5 bases, J shed 4 bases, and the junction held 11 bases outside the gene matches. In germline, CDR1 is SGHTA, CDR2 FQGTGA. CDR3 amino acids: CASSRTLGEGYNEQFF. The CDR3 region has the DNA TGTGCCAGCAGCCGGACTTTAGGGGAGGGGTACAATGAGCAGTTCTTC.

The rearrangement uses TRBV5-1 and TRBJ2-5, with 9 positions matching TRBD1. Germline CDR1 and CDR2: SGHRS and YFSETQ. Losses at the gene ends were 6 bases for V and 6 bases for J; bases not matched to a gene: 9. The CDR3 runs 14 residues. CDR3 DNA: TGCGCCAGCACCGAGGGACAGGGCTTGAAGACCCAGTACTTC. As protein: CASTEGQGLKTQYF.

This clone came up a few times. The V gene is TRBV5-1, the J gene TRBJ1-2, with D maybe TRBD1 (6 bases). The CDR3 spans 16 residues. Per the germline V gene, CDR1 is SGHRS and CDR2 is YFSETQ. Trimming left V 3 bases short and J 8 bases short, with 23 bases between. CDR3 amino acids: CASSSTTSGALRGYTF. The CDR3 region has the DNA TGCGCCAGCAGCTCTACTACTTCAGGGGCCTTAAGGGGCTACACCTTC.

The chain carries TRBV6-6 and TRBJ2-7, with 7 nucleotides matching TRBD2. The CDR3 runs to 13 residues. Germline values: CDR1 MNHNY, CDR2 SVGAGI (reference sequence). V lost 10 bases, J lost 2 bases, and 8 bases stayed unmatched. CDR3 residues: CATCQREAYEQYF. DNA for the CDR3: TGTGCCACATGCCAGCGGGAAGCCTACGAGCAGTACTTC.

J is TRBJ1-5 and V is TRBV5-1; perhaps TRBD1 as D (5 bases). Trimming pared 3 bases from V and 4 bases from J, leaving 14 bases between. CDR1 SGHRS and CDR2 YFSETQ come from the germline V gene. CDR3 length: 15 residues. CDR3 in DNA: TGCGCCAGCAGCTCCTCCGGGACGGGAAATCAGCCCCAGCATTTT. Protein sequence: CASSSSGTGNQPQHF.

This clone occurred a few times. The V call is TRBV20-1, the J call TRBJ2-7; D gene unclear. The CDR3 has 11 residues. V lost 5 bases, J lost 6 bases, and 11 bases lay in between. Germline V gives CDR1 DFQATT, CDR2 SNEGSKA (reference sequence). CDR3 loop: CSAAILTEQYF. The CDR3 DNA follows: TGCAGTGCTGCGATATTAACCGAGCAGTACTTC.

This clone was seen only once. V gene TRBV27 combines with J gene TRBJ2-7, with D possibly being TRBD1 (6 bases). This CDR3 region has 12 residues. Germline V gene sequence: CDR1 MNHEY, CDR2 SMNVEV (reference sequence). V was shortened by 3 bases and J by 6 bases, with 9 bases between the two germline ends. CDR3 in DNA: TGTGCCAGCAGTTTTGGGGGCGGCGAGCAGTACTTC. It is translated as CASSFGGGEQYF.

The CDR3: CASSLRQGLGNGANVLTF. The CDR3 DNA is TGTGCCAGCAGCTTAAGGCAGGGGCTAGGGAATGGGGCCAACGTCCTGACTTTC. This chain joins TRBV7-3 and TRBJ2-6, with D possibly TRBD1 on 6 matching bases. This CDR3 comprises 18 residues. Per germline, CDR1 SGHTA and CDR2 FQGTGA. The V end was cut by 1 base, the J end by 3 bases, with 16 bases between.

This clone has only a few counts. V gene TRBV5-4 combines with J gene TRBJ2-6, with D perhaps matching TRBD1 or TRBD2 (5 bases each). The V end lost 4 bases, the J end lost 3 bases, and 17 bases lay between the germline ends. The CDR3 loop spans 17 amino acids. The V gene's germline CDR1 is SGHNT and CDR2 YYREEE (reference sequence). The CDR3 coding sequence is TGTGCCAGCAGCCGCGAGGGACCGGGCATTGGGGCCAACGTCCTGACTTTC. Its protein is CASSREGPGIGANVLTF.

This clone has a handful of counts. This rearrangement joins TRBV27 to TRBJ2-3, with 7 nucleotides matching TRBD1. The ends lost 6 bases at V and 3 bases at J; junction bases unmatched: 3. The CDR3 has 13 amino acids. The V gene's germline CDR1 is MNHEY and CDR2 SMNVEV (reference sequence). The CDR3, as DNA: TGTGCCAGCAGGAGACAGGGAACAGATACGCAGTATTTT. Translation gives CASRRQGTDTQYF.

The J gene is TRBJ2-1, the V gene TRBV9; 9 bases align to TRBD1. J was trimmed by 7 bases and V by 0 bases; bases with no gene match: 5. Looked up from germline, CDR1 is SGDLS and CDR2 is YYNGEE. The CDR3 totals 15 residues. The CDR3 reads CASSVGDRVTNEQFF. The CDR3 DNA is TGTGCCAGCAGCGTAGGGGACAGGGTAACGAATGAGCAGTTCTTC.

This clone was detected a few times. The chain joins TRBV29-1 to TRBJ2-1; 8 bases align to TRBD1. There are 13 residues in the CDR3. Germline-derived CDR1 and CDR2 are SQVTM and ANQGSEA. Trimming took 7 bases from V and 2 from J; bases not matched to a gene: 4. DNA for the CDR3: TGCAGCGCGGACAGGGAGGCCTACAATGAGCAGTTCTTC. It is translated as CSADREAYNEQFF.

This clone has more than one count but fewer than ten. The V call is TRBV30, the J call TRBJ2-2; 10 bases align to TRBD1. The CDR3 is made up of 16 amino acids. In germline, CDR1 is GTSNPN, CDR2 SVGIG (reference sequence). The J segment lost 0 bases and the V segment lost 7 bases, leaving 8 bases of the junction unmatched. CDR3 in amino acids: CAYGTGADPNTGELFF. The CDR3 DNA sequence: TGTGCCTACGGGACAGGGGCCGACCCGAACACCGGGGAGCTGTTTTTT.

The table lists this clone with a few counts. The chain has TRBV28 and TRBJ2-7, with D unclear. CDR3 length: 13 residues. Germline assignment: CDR1 MDHEN and CDR2 SYDVKM. V lost 6 bases and J lost 4, with 13 bases in between. The CDR3 spells CASSTATKYEQYF. Written as DNA, the CDR3 is TGTGCCAGCAGCACGGCCACAAAATACGAGCAGTACTTC. Together with reference TRBV28 and TRBJ2-7, the CDR3 gives the full variable domain: DVKVTQSSRYLVKRTGEKVFLECVQDMDHENMFWYRQDPGLGLRLIYFSYDVKMKEKGDIPEGYSVSREKKERFSLILESASTNQTSMYLCASSTATKYEQYFGPGTRLTVT.

This clone was seen a handful of times. This specimen includes other DNA sequences encoding the same CDR3. V gene TRBV6-1 combines with J gene TRBJ2-5; 7 positions agree with TRBD1. With 0 bases clipped from V and 2 bases from J, the junction kept 0 bases outside the gene matches. Per germline, CDR1 MNHNS and CDR2 SASEGT. CDR3 size: 14 residues. CDR3 nucleotide sequence: TGTGCCAGCAGTGAAGCACAGGGGCAAGAGACCCAGTACTTC. Amino acids: CASSEAQGQETQYF.

The sample holds a few counts of this clone. The V and J genes are TRBV4-2 and TRBJ1-4; no firm D call. The CDR3 contains 14 residues. V was shortened by 4 bases and J by 10 bases, with 16 bases between the two germline ends. Looked up from germline, CDR1 is LGHNA and CDR2 is YNFKEQ. CDR3 nucleotides: TGTGCCAGCAGCCCGGATTCCCTCACGGTAAAACTGTTTTTT. Its translation is CASSPDSLTVKLFF.

The rearrangement uses TRBV5-1 and TRBJ2-1, with D tentatively TRBD1 or TRBD2 (6 bases each). The CDR3 covers 16 residues. The V gene lost 4 bases and the J gene lost 7 bases, with 21 bases spanning the gap. Germline loops: CDR1 SGHRS, CDR2 YFSETQ. The CDR3, as DNA: TGCGCCAGCAGCCTGGAGGGGACACGGGGAGGTAATGAGCAGTTCTTC. The encoded protein is CASSLEGTRGGNEQFF.

This clone was seen a few times. The rearrangement links TRBV10-3 to TRBJ1-6; D gene ambiguous. The CDR3 runs 14 residues. V was trimmed by 2 bases and J by 11 bases, leaving 13 bases between them. Germline loops: CDR1 ENHRY, CDR2 SYGVKD. The CDR3 DNA is TGTGCCATCAGTGAGCCTCAACCTGTAGCACCCCTCCACTTT. It codes for CAISEPQPVAPLHF.

The rearrangement links TRBV6-6 to TRBJ1-3; D possibly corresponds to TRBD1 (5 bases). The CDR3 length is 15 residues. Per the germline V gene, CDR1 is MNHNY and CDR2 is SVGAGI (reference sequence). Trimming stripped 2 bases from V and 4 bases from J, with 12 bases between. This CDR3 is CASSYAQGSGNTIYF. Written as DNA, the CDR3 is TGTGCCAGCAGTTACGCCCAGGGATCCGGAAACACCATATATTTT.